This T cell receptor (beta chain) is drawn from a study of response to subunit inactivated influenza vaccine. Study findings and constraints: Few additional T cells are recruited per seasonal influenza vaccination, authors suggested.

TCRdb reanalysed the RT-PCR reads using MiXCR and keeps one entry per CDR3 protein. The sample holds about 620,000 distinct CDR3 sequences, about 11% seen once. The CDR3 covers 15 residues. On this clonotype: Its antigen remains unknown.

This clonotype was obtained from a man in his fifties or sixties who received an inactivated influenza vaccine. The material sequenced was PBMCs from blood, taken on the day of vaccination. The chain recombines TRBV21-1 with TRBJ2-5. TRBV21-1 is described as a pseudogene. This CDR3 is CASSKGGRFGETQYF. In DNA, the CDR3 is TGTGCCAGCAGCAAAGGGGGTCGGTTCGGGGAGACCCAGTACTTC.